This entry features one T cell receptor (beta chain) sequence. Its specificity is not known. Amplification used 60 Vbeta primers and 13 Jbeta primers. Libraries were prepared by immunoSEQ multiplex PCR; TCRdb keeps only in-frame clonotypes and omits some of them. The table includes some 120,000 clones, 81% detected once. The data are from a study of cytomegalovirus exposure and HLA in healthy donors. Study-level points and caveats: In a later analysis, HLA-associated beta chains showed higher expansion and lower generation probabilities than comparable chains.

This CDR3 comprises 14 residues. CDR1 and CDR2 (germline): LGHNA, YSLEER. V was shortened by 4 bases and J by 2 bases, with 8 bases between the two germline ends. V and J are TRBV4-3 and TRBJ2-2; a possible D gene is TRBD2 (6 bases). This TCR was sampled from a woman aged 30 to 39 in good health and CMV-seronegative. Sequenced material: PBMCs. CDR3 coding DNA: TGCGCCAGCAGCCCAGGACTAAACACCGGGGAGCTGTTTTTT. Translation gives CASSPGLNTGELFF.